The 26 T cell receptor beta chains below all came from one sample that was sequenced in a study of T cells after yellow fever vaccination. TCRdb reprocessed the 5' RACE reads with MiXCR, giving one entry per CDR3 protein. The sample includes some 240,000 distinct CDR3 sequences, 3.2% of them seen just once. The sequencing used CD4+ T cells sorted from PBMCs, collected 10 days after the yellow fever booster vaccination. The receptor source for this set is a man aged 18 to 29 who received the YFV17D yellow fever vaccine.

This clonotype was observed a handful of times. This chain joins TRBV2 and TRBJ1-2; D gene ambiguous. This CDR3 region has 15 residues. The ends were cut back, 3 bases at V and 5 bases at J, with 16 bases in the middle. The germline gives CDR1 SNHLY, CDR2 FYNNEI. Written as DNA, the CDR3 is TGTGCCAGCAGTGATTGGTTAGTTGTGGAATATGGCTACACCTTC. Its protein is CASSDWLVVEYGYTF. The full variable domain, completed using reference TRBV2 and TRBJ1-2, is EPEVTQTPSHQVTQMGQEVILRCVPISNHLYFYWYRQILGQKVEFLVSFYNNEISEKSEIFDDQFSVERPDGSNFTLKIRSTKLEDSAMYFCASSDWLVVEYGYTFGSGTRLTVV.

This clonotype occurred a few times. The gene calls are TRBV25-1 and TRBJ2-5, with 7 bases identical to TRBD1. The CDR3 has 14 amino acids. Looked up from germline, CDR1 is MGHDK and CDR2 is SYGVNS. The junction had 6 bases not matched to a gene; V was cut back by 3 bases and J by 5 bases. The CDR3 reads CASSDTGDLETQYF. CDR3 coding DNA: TGTGCCAGCAGTGATACAGGGGATTTGGAGACCCAGTACTTC. The entire variable domain, with the rest obtained from reference TRBV25-1 and TRBJ2-5, is as follows: EADIYQTPRYLVIGTGKKITLECSQTMGHDKMYWYQQDPGMELHLIHYSYGVNSTEKGDLSSESTVSRIRTEHFPLTLESARPSHTSQYLCASSDTGDLETQYFGPGTRLLVL.

A few counts support this clonotype. J is TRBJ2-4 and V is TRBV3-1; 12 nucleotides agree with TRBD2. Trimming removed 4 bases from V and 13 bases from J; junction bases left unmatched: 8. The CDR3 contains 14 residues. Germline V lookup: CDR1 LGHDT, CDR2 YNNKEL (reference sequence). The CDR3 loop reads CASSPRRTSGDQYF. CDR3 in DNA: TGTGCCAGCAGCCCCCGCCGGACTAGCGGGGACCAGTACTTC.

This chain uses TRBV7-2 with TRBJ1-5, with D possibly matching TRBD1 (5 bases). The CDR3 length is 17 residues. Per germline, CDR1 SGHTA and CDR2 FQGNSA. Trimming took 4 bases from V and 1 from J, leaving 17 bases between them. This CDR3 is CASSWGPPGESNQPQHF. DNA for the CDR3: TGTGCCAGCAGCTGGGGCCCCCCGGGGGAGAGCAATCAGCCCCAGCATTTT.

This clonotype has ten or more counts. The chain combines TRBV7-3 with TRBJ2-1, with D possibly being TRBD2 (5 bases). CDR1 and CDR2 from the germline V gene are SGHTA and FQGTGA. The CDR3 totals 19 residues. The V end was cut by 5 bases, the J end by 0 bases, with 23 bases between. CDR3 DNA sequence: TGTGCCAGCAGCCCATATGCCCCCAGGACTTTATACTCCTACAATGAGCAGTTCTTC. Encoded protein: CASSPYAPRTLYSYNEQFF.

This rearrangement joins TRBV12-3 or TRBV12-4 to TRBJ2-1; 7 nucleotides align to TRBD2. Trimming removed 3 bases from V and 11 bases from J; junction bases left unmatched: 13. This CDR3 contains 15 residues. The CDR3 reads CASSFGGGGVSQQFF. In nucleotides, the CDR3 is TGTGCCAGCAGTTTTGGAGGCGGGGGTGTTTCTCAGCAGTTCTTC.

The chain has TRBV7-3 and TRBJ2-6; 9 nucleotides align to TRBD2. Trimming removed 5 bases from V and 0 bases from J; junction bases left unmatched: 11. This CDR3 is built from 19 residues. Germline-derived CDR1 and CDR2 are SGHTA and FQGTGA. The CDR3 region is CASSKAGTSSFSGANVLTF. Here the CDR3 DNA reads TGTGCCAGCAGCAAAGCCGGGACTAGCTCTTTCTCTGGGGCCAACGTCCTGACTTTC.

This chain connects TRBV18 to TRBJ2-5; maybe TRBD2 (5 bases). V was cut by 0 bases and J by 3 bases, with 11 bases left in between. The CDR3 is 15 residues long. Germline-derived CDR1 and CDR2 are KGHSH and LQKENI. As DNA, the CDR3 is TGTGCCAGCTCACCACCAGTCCGGGGAGAAGAGACCCAGTACTTC. The encoded protein is CASSPPVRGEETQYF.

This clonotype has ten or more counts. The chain combines TRBV20-1 with TRBJ2-5, with 9 bases aligning to TRBD2. J was trimmed by 5 bases and V by 6 bases; bases with no gene match: 10. CDR1 is DFQATT, CDR2 SNEGSKA, per germline (reference sequence). There are 14 residues in the CDR3. The CDR3 is CSAPPAGGRETQYF. CDR3 DNA sequence: TGCAGTGCCCCCCCGGCGGGGGGGCGGGAGACCCAGTACTTC.

This clonotype was counted ten times or more. The genes are TRBV5-1 and TRBJ2-1; 11 bases agree with TRBD2. Germline V gene data show CDR1 as SGHRS and CDR2 as YFSETQ. This CDR3 spans 19 amino acids. After removal of 0 bases from V and 1 base from J, the junction contained 9 bases not matched to a gene. The CDR3 loop reads CASSLAGLAGGPSYNEQFF. The CDR3 DNA reads TGCGCCAGCAGCTTGGCCGGGCTAGCGGGGGGCCCATCCTACAATGAGCAGTTCTTC.

This chain uses TRBV7-8 with TRBJ2-2; D ambiguous. Germline CDR1 SGHVS, CDR2 FQNEAQ. This CDR3 is built from 14 residues. V was cut by 3 bases and J by 4 bases, with 9 bases left in between. CDR3 nucleotides: TGTGCCAGCAGCTTTAAGCGTCCCACCGGGGAGCTGTTTTTT. It yields the protein CASSFKRPTGELFF.

The table lists this clonotype with many counts. The chain combines TRBV15 with TRBJ1-1; D gene uncertain. Per the germline V gene, CDR1 is LNHNV and CDR2 is YYDKDF (reference sequence). CDR3 length: 15 residues. Trimming left V 0 bases short and J 4 bases short, with 12 bases between. The CDR3 sequence is CATSRDNWGGTEAFF. CDR3 nucleotides: TGTGCCACCAGCAGAGATAATTGGGGAGGCACTGAAGCTTTCTTT.

This clonotype appeared a few times. This sequence joins TRBV4-1 and TRBJ2-2; a weak D match, TRBD2 (5 bases). Germline-derived CDR1 and CDR2 are MGHRA and YSYEKL. The ends were cut back, 3 bases at V and 6 bases at J, with 8 bases in the middle. The CDR3 covers 13 residues. CDR3 nucleotides: TGCGCCAGCAGCCATACGGGGTCCGGGGAGCTGTTTTTT. Protein sequence: CASSHTGSGELFF.

The V gene is TRBV7-2, the J gene TRBJ2-5; 9 nucleotides match TRBD2. Germline values: CDR1 SGHTA, CDR2 FQGNSA. The CDR3 covers 16 residues. After removal of 5 bases from V and 2 bases from J, the junction contained 9 bases not matched to a gene. The CDR3 nucleotides read TGTGCCAGCAGCCTTATGACTAGCGGCGGGCAAGAGACCCAGTACTTC. It specifies CASSLMTSGGQETQYF.

This clonotype was recorded at least ten times. No DNA is shown, since the ends of the CDR3 on it are uncertain; the CDR3 is the one TCRdb lists. J is TRBJ2-2 and V is TRBV11-2; the table gives TRBD1 as D, unverified against the DNA. Germline CDR1 and CDR2: SGHAT and FQNNGV. Counting both end residues, the CDR3 totals 17 amino acids. CDR3: CASSPRSGQGGTGELFF.

This clonotype occurred many times. The chain employs TRBV6-2 or TRBV6-3 and TRBJ2-1, with 8 bases fitting TRBD1. Germline V gene data show CDR1 as MNHEY and CDR2 as SVGEGT. The CDR3 loop spans 16 amino acids. The ends lost 6 bases at V and 3 bases at J; junction bases unmatched: 10. The CDR3 protein is CASSKITGGSYNEQFF. CDR3 nucleotides: TGTGCCAGCAGCAAAATAACAGGGGGGAGCTACAATGAGCAGTTCTTC.

There are many counts of this clonotype. The chain has TRBV7-2 and TRBJ1-6; D not certain. V gave up 5 bases and J gave up 7 bases, with 9 bases separating them. Germline V gene data show CDR1 as SGHTA and CDR2 as FQGNSA. This CDR3 contains 13 residues. The CDR3 nucleotides read TGTGCCAGCAGCCCGAATCGGAATTCACCCCTCCACTTT. Protein product: CASSPNRNSPLHF.

This clonotype was recorded a few times. The chain links TRBV27 to TRBJ1-1; D is uncertain. This CDR3 comprises 14 residues. CDR1 and CDR2 from the germline V gene are MNHEY and SMNVEV (reference sequence). Trimming took 3 bases from V and 4 from J, leaving 12 bases between them. The CDR3 loop is CASSFRDASTEAFF. The CDR3 DNA reads TGTGCCAGCAGTTTTCGCGATGCGAGCACTGAAGCTTTCTTT.

This clonotype showed up just a few times. V is TRBV29-1 and J is TRBJ1-1, with D unclear. CDR1 is SQVTM, CDR2 ANQGSEA, per germline. The CDR3 is made up of 13 amino acids. The ends were cut back, 7 bases at V and 0 bases at J, with 12 bases in the middle. The CDR3 is CSARVHLNTEAFF. CDR3 sequence (DNA): TGCAGCGCCCGGGTTCATCTGAACACTGAAGCTTTCTTT.

Many counts were recorded for this clonotype. The CDR3 here is CASSQGGSSYEQYV. The CDR3 DNA reads as TGTGCCAGCAGCCAAGGGGGGAGCTCCTACGAGCAGTACGTC. The chain combines TRBV7-2 with TRBJ2-7, with D possibly called TRBD1 or TRBD2 (6 bases each). The V gene's germline CDR1 is SGHTA and CDR2 FQGNSA. CDR3 size: 14 residues. The ends were cut back, 5 bases at V and 0 bases at J, with 11 bases in the middle.

This clonotype was recorded at least ten times. The gene calls are TRBV5-1 and TRBJ2-3; D unclear. V was shortened by 0 bases and J by 2 bases, with 10 bases between the two germline ends. The CDR3 consists of 15 residues. CDR1 and CDR2 from the germline V gene are SGHRS and YFSETQ. This CDR3 is CASSLGGADTDTQYF. The DNA of the CDR3 is TGCGCCAGCAGCTTGGGTGGAGCTGACACAGATACGCAGTATTTT. The entire variable domain, with the rest obtained from reference TRBV5-1 and TRBJ2-3, is as follows: KAGVTQTPRYLIKTRGQQVTLSCSPISGHRSVSWYQQTPGQGLQFLFEYFSETQRNKGNFPGRFSGRQFSNSRSEMNVSTLELGDSALYLCASSLGGADTDTQYFGPGTRLTVL.

Concerning this clonotype itself: At one end the junction does not follow the germline gene, possibly because of a read error. The V and J genes are TRBV5-1 and TRBJ1-2; 7 nucleotides agree with TRBD1. Germline V gene data show CDR1 as SGHRS and CDR2 as YFSETQ. The CDR3 runs to 13 residues. DNA of the CDR3: TGCGCCAGCTGCTTGGGACAGCCGGCGTTCTACACCTTC. This gives the protein CASCLGQPAFYTF.

The sample holds many counts of this clonotype. The chain uses TRBV7-3 and TRBJ2-1, with 7 bases fitting TRBD2. The CDR3 has 16 amino acids. Per the germline V gene, CDR1 is SGHTA and CDR2 is FQGTGA. V shed 2 bases and J 12 bases; nucleotides not matched to a gene: 16. The CDR3 region is CASSLGPGASGLRQFF. For the CDR3, the DNA is TGTGCCAGCAGCTTAGGTCCCGGGGCTAGCGGACTGCGGCAGTTCTTC.

V and J are TRBV10-3 and TRBJ2-2; D tentatively reads TRBD1 or TRBD2 (5 bases each). In germline, CDR1 is ENHRY, CDR2 SYGVKD. V was clipped by 7 bases and J by 4 bases, with 25 bases between them. The CDR3 runs to 18 residues. As DNA, the CDR3 is TGTGCCATCAAATCTCATGTTGGGGACGCAAAGACCACCGGGGAGCTGTTTTTT. It specifies CAIKSHVGDAKTTGELFF.

The J gene is TRBJ2-7, the V gene TRBV6-2 or TRBV6-3, with 8 bases identical to TRBD1. Trimming removed 8 bases from V and 3 bases from J; junction bases left unmatched: 6. Germline values: CDR1 MNHEY, CDR2 SVGEGT. This CDR3 spans 13 amino acids. CDR3 DNA: TGTGCCAGCGGGGACAGGTCGAGCTACGAGCAGTACTTC. Translated, it gives CASGDRSSYEQYF.

This clonotype occurred a few times. The J gene is TRBJ2-7, the V gene TRBV21-1; the table names TRBD2, a call not compared with the DNA. TRBV21-1 has pseudogene status. The CDR3 is made up of 14 amino acids. The chain's CDR3 is CASKRAPGSYEQYF. In nucleotides, the CDR3 is TGTGCCAGCAAAAGGGCCCCCGGCTCCTACGAGCAGTACTTC.